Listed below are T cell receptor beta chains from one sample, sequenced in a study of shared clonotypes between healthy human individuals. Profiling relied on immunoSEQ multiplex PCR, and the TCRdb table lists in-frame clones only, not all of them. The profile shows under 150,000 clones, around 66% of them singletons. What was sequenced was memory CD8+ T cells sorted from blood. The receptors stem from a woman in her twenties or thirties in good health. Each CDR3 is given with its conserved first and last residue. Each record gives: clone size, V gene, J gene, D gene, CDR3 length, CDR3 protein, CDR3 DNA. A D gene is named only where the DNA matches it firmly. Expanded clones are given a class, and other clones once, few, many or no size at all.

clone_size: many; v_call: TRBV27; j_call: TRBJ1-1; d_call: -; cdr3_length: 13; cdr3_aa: CASSLGINTEAFF; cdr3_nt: TGTGCCAGCTCGCTAGGGATCAACACTGAAGCTTTCTTT
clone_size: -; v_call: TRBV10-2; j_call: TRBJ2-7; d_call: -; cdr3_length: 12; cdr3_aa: CASSSSGYEQYF; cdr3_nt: TGCGCCAGCAGTAGTTCAGGATACGAGCAGTACTTC
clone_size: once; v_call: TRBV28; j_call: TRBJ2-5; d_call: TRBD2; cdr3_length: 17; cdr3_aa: CASSLWTSGIVAETQYF; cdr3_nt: TGTGCCAGCAGTTTATGGACTAGCGGGATTGTCGCTGAGACCCAGTACTTC
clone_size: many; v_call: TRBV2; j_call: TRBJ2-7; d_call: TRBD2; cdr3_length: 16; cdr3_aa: CASRATSGGISYEQYF; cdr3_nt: TGTGCCAGCAGGGCGACTAGCGGGGGCATCTCCTACGAGCAGTACTTC
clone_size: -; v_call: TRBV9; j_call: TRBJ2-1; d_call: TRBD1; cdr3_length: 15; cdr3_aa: CASSVGGTGVDEQFF; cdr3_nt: TGTGCCAGCAGCGTAGGTGGGACAGGGGTCGATGAGCAGTTCTTC
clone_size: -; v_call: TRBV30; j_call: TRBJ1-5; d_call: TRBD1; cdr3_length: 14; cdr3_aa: CAWGETGARQPQHF; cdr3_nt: TGTGCCTGGGGGGAGACAGGGGCGCGCCAGCCCCAGCATTTT
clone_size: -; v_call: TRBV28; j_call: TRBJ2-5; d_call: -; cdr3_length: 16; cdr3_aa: CASSPGYGVGQETQYF; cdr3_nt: TGTGCCAGCAGCCCCGGGTATGGGGTCGGTCAAGAGACCCAGTACTTC
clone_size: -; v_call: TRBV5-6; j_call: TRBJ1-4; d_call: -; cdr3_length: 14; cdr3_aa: CASSLNGGNEKLFF; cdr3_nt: TGTGCCAGCAGCTTGAACGGTGGGAATGAAAAACTGTTTTTT
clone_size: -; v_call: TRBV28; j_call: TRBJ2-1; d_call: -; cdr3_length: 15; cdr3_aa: CASSLGGQTNNEQFF; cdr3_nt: TGTGCCAGCAGTTTGGGGGGACAGACTAACAATGAGCAGTTCTTC
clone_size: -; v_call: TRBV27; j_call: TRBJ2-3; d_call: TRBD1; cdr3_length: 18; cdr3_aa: CASRPDRAPPQYTDTQYF; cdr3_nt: TGTGCCAGCAGGCCGGACAGGGCGCCCCCCCAGTACACAGATACGCAGTATTTT
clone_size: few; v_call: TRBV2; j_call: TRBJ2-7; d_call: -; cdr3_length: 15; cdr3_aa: CASSETGGKNYEQYF; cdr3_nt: TGTGCCAGCAGTGAGACAGGTGGTAAGAACTACGAGCAGTACTTC
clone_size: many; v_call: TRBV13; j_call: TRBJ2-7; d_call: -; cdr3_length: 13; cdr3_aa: CASSFPQGYEQYF; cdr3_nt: TGTGCCAGCAGCTTCCCACAAGGCTACGAGCAGTACTTC
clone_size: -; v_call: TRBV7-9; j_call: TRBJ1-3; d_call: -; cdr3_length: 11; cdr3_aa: CASSPRYTIYF; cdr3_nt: TGTGCCAGCAGCCCACGGTACACCATATATTTT
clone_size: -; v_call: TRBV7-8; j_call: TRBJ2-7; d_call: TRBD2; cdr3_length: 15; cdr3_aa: CASSSRTSGKYEQYF; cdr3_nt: TGTGCCAGCAGCTCCCGGACTAGCGGCAAATACGAGCAGTACTTC
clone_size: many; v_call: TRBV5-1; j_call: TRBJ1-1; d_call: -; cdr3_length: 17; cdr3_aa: CASSLQGTVTGDTEAFF; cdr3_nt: TGCGCCAGCAGCTTGCAAGGGACCGTCACTGGGGACACTGAAGCTTTCTTT
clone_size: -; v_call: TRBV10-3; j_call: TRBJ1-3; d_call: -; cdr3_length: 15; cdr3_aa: CAISLRGFAGNTIYF; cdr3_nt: TGTGCCATTAGTTTGAGGGGTTTCGCTGGAAACACCATATATTTT